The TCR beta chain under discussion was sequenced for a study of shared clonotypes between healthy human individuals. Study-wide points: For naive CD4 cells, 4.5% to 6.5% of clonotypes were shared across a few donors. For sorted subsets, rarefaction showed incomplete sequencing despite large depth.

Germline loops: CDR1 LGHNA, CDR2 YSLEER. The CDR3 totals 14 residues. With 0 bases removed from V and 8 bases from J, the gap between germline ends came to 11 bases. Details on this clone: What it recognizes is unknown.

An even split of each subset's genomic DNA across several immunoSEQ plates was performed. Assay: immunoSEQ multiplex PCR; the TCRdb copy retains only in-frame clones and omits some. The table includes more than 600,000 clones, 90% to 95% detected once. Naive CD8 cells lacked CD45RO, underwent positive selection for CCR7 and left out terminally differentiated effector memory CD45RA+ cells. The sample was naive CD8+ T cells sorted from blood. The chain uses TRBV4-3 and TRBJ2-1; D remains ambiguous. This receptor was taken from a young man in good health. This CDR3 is CASSQDYAEDEQFF. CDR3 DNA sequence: TGCGCCAGCAGCCAAGATTACGCCGAGGATGAGCAGTTCTTC.